The rows below give T cell receptor beta chains drawn from one sample of a study of blood T cell repertoires in COVID-19. The table came from immunoSEQ multiplex PCR; TCRdb's copy has only in-frame clones and leaves some out. The sample lists fewer than 350,000 clones; roughly 90% were seen once. The specimen sequenced was PBMCs or T cells enriched from blood (not recorded which). These receptor sequences come from a woman aged 40 to 50 who had recovered from COVID-19. Both conserved end residues are part of each CDR3. Each record gives: clone size, J gene, D gene, V gene, CDR3 protein, CDR3 DNA. D genes are given only for firm matches. Clone size is stated in some rows and not others, as once, few, many or a class when expanded.

. | TRBJ2-7 | . | TRBV6-5 | CASSYEGVHEQYF | TGTGCCAGCAGTTACGAAGGGGTCCACGAGCAGTACTTC
. | TRBJ1-1 | . | TRBV19 | CASRLVFAGATEAFF | TGTGCCAGCCGACTCGTGTTCGCGGGAGCCACTGAAGCTTTCTTT
. | TRBJ1-6 | . | TRBV6-1 | CASSESWSSYNSPLHF | TGTGCCAGCAGTGAAAGTTGGAGCTCCTATAATTCACCCCTCCACTTT
. | TRBJ2-2 | TRBD2 | TRBV7-2 | CASSRQGLENTGELFF | TGTGCCAGCAGCCGGCAGGGACTAGAGAACACCGGGGAGCTGTTTTTT
. | TRBJ1-2 | TRBD1 | TRBV4-2 | CASSQDLGQGDNYGYTF | TGTGCCAGCAGCCAAGACCTAGGTCAGGGGGATAACTATGGCTACACCTTC
. | TRBJ1-1 | . | TRBV19 | CASSFVADTEAFF | TGTGCCAGTAGTTTCGTGGCCGACACTGAAGCTTTCTTT
. | TRBJ2-5 | . | TRBV5-1 | CASSRGGQSQETQYF | TGCGCCAGCAGCCGCGGAGGACAGAGTCAAGAGACCCAGTACTTC
once | TRBJ1-4 | TRBD1 | TRBV3-1/TRBV3-2 | CASSLRDRATNEKLFF | TGTGCCAGCAGCCTCCGGGACAGGGCAACTAATGAAAAACTGTTTTTT
. | TRBJ1-5 | . | TRBV4-1 | CASSQWGLGNQPQHF | TGCGCCAGCAGCCAATGGGGGCTTGGCAATCAGCCCCAGCATTTT
. | TRBJ1-2 | . | TRBV6-5 | CASSYSQGRISYTF | TGTGCCAGCAGTTACTCCCAGGGGCGCATAAGCTACACCTTC
. | TRBJ1-2 | . | TRBV5-4 | CASSLAANYGYTF | TGTGCCAGCAGCTTGGCTGCTAACTATGGCTACACCTTC
. | TRBJ2-1 | . | TRBV5-8 | CASSERAYNEQFF | TGTGCCAGCAGCGAGAGGGCTTACAATGAGCAGTTCTTC
. | TRBJ1-2 | . | TRBV19 | CASSTTGTNYGYTF | TGTGCCAGTAGTACTACAGGGACTAACTATGGCTACACCTTC
. | TRBJ2-1 | TRBD2 | TRBV5-1 | CASSISPGLADNEQFF | TGCGCCAGCAGCATATCACCGGGACTAGCGGACAATGAGCAGTTCTTC
. | TRBJ2-2 | TRBD2 | TRBV30 | CAWSVGGGTGELFF | TGTGCCTGGAGTGTGGGGGGGGGCACCGGGGAGCTGTTTTTT
. | TRBJ2-4 | . | TRBV9 | CASSAPGRENIQYF | TGTGCCAGCAGCGCGCCGGGTCGGGAAAACATTCAGTACTTC
. | TRBJ2-7 | . | TRBV5-1 | CASSLAPGDLYEQYF | TGCGCCAGCAGCTTGGCCCCGGGGGATCTCTACGAGCAGTACTTC
. | TRBJ1-3 | . | TRBV24-1 | CATSDFGRDSGNTIYF | TGTGCCACCAGTGATTTCGGCAGGGACTCTGGAAACACCATATATTTT
once | TRBJ1-1 | . | TRBV5-1 | CASSLPRQANTEAFF | TGCGCCAGCAGCTTGCCTCGACAGGCGAACACTGAAGCTTTCTTT
. | TRBJ1-6 | . | TRBV30 | CAWSVGVGAWSLHF | TGTGCCTGGAGTGTAGGGGTGGGGGCTTGGTCCCTCCACTTT
. | TRBJ2-6 | . | TRBV18 | CASSPQGSGANVLTF | TGTGCCAGCTCACCTCAGGGCTCTGGGGCCAACGTCCTGACTTTC
. | TRBJ2-1 | TRBD1 | TRBV30 | CAWRHTGGHEQFF | TGTGCCTGGAGACATACAGGGGGGCATGAGCAGTTCTTC
. | TRBJ1-2 | . | TRBV5-4 | CASSLVLQNYGYTF | TGTGCCAGCAGCTTGGTTTTGCAGAACTATGGCTACACCTTC
. | TRBJ2-5 | . | TRBV4-2 | CASSQGGGGPAGETQYF | TGTGCCAGCAGCCAAGGAGGGGGAGGGCCGGCTGGGGAGACCCAGTACTTC
. | TRBJ1-5 | . | TRBV4-1 | CASSLTGMGQPQHF | TGCGCCAGCAGCCTAACAGGGATGGGCCAGCCCCAGCATTTT
. | TRBJ2-5 | . | TRBV18 | CASSPPDKRAGETQYF | TGTGCCAGCTCACCACCGGATAAGCGGGCGGGAGAGACCCAGTACTTC
once | TRBJ2-7 | . | TRBV6-5 | CASSRAGYEQYF | TGTGCCAGCAGTCGAGCGGGCTACGAGCAGTACTTC
. | TRBJ1-1 | TRBD1 | TRBV9 | CASSVGQGRNTEAFF | TGTGCCAGCAGCGTGGGACAGGGACGGAACACTGAAGCTTTCTTT
. | TRBJ2-5 | TRBD1 | TRBV5-4 | CASSLDRGGKTQYF | TGTGCCAGCAGCCTCGACAGGGGAGGAAAGACCCAGTACTTC
. | TRBJ2-2 | TRBD2 | TRBV4-3 | CASSHTLAGVNTGELFF | TGCGCCAGCAGCCACACACTAGCGGGAGTGAACACCGGGGAGCTGTTTTTT
. | TRBJ1-2 | . | TRBV2 | CASRARQDSGYTF | TGTGCCAGCAGGGCCAGACAGGATAGTGGCTACACCTTC
. | TRBJ1-3 | TRBD1 | TRBV15 | CATSRGGQGPEDTIYF | TGTGCCACCAGCAGAGGGGGACAGGGGCCCGAGGACACCATATATTTT
. | TRBJ1-3 | . | TRBV5-1 | CASSLVPGSGNTIYF | TGCGCCAGCAGCTTGGTTCCAGGATCTGGAAACACCATATATTTT
. | TRBJ1-1 | TRBD1 | TRBV7-3 | CASSPGTANTEAFF | TGTGCCAGCAGCCCCGGGACAGCGAACACTGAAGCTTTCTTT
. | TRBJ2-7 | . | TRBV3-1/TRBV3-2 | CASSPGTYEQYF | TGTGCCAGCAGCCCAGGAACCTACGAGCAGTACTTC
. | TRBJ1-1 | . | TRBV18 | CASSPGPRGTEAFF | TGTGCCAGCTCACCAGGGCCGCGGGGCACTGAAGCTTTCTTT
. | TRBJ1-2 | . | TRBV3-1/TRBV3-2 | CASSQDRARGNYGYTF | TGTGCCAGCAGCCAAGATAGGGCCAGGGGTAACTATGGCTACACCTTC
. | TRBJ2-7 | . | TRBV19 | CASSIQGTTYEQYF | TGTGCCAGTAGTATACAGGGTACCACCTACGAGCAGTACTTC
many | TRBJ2-7 | . | TRBV28 | CASSPGPYEQYF | TGTGCCAGCAGCCCAGGTCCCTACGAGCAGTACTTC
. | TRBJ2-3 | TRBD2 | TRBV19 | CASSTRLALSTDTQYF | TGTGCCAGTAGTACCCGACTAGCACTCAGCACAGATACGCAGTATTTT
. | TRBJ2-7 | . | TRBV7-3 | CASSLLAGYSYEQYF | TGTGCCAGCAGCTTATTGGCAGGGTACTCCTACGAGCAGTACTTC
. | TRBJ1-2 | TRBD1 | TRBV5-1 | CASSSRDRLDGYTF | TGCGCCAGCAGCTCCCGGGACAGGTTGGACGGCTACACCTTC
. | TRBJ2-2 | . | TRBV19 | CASSVRGGELFF | TGTGCCAGTAGTGTTAGGGGCGGGGAGCTGTTTTTT
. | TRBJ2-7 | TRBD2 | TRBV7-2 | CASSPSGSGGRGEQYF | TGTGCCAGCAGCCCCTCGGGTAGCGGGGGACGCGGCGAGCAGTACTTC
. | TRBJ1-6 | . | TRBV10-3 | CAISEGLNSPLHF | TGTGCCATCAGTGAGGGGCTAAATTCACCCCTCCACTTT
. | TRBJ1-3 | . | TRBV19 | CASSHFRNTIYF | TGTGCCAGTAGCCACTTTCGGAACACCATATATTTT
. | TRBJ1-4 | TRBD1 | TRBV14 | CASSQKDRGLNEKLFF | TGTGCCAGCAGCCAAAAGGACAGGGGTTTAAATGAAAAACTGTTTTTT
. | TRBJ2-2 | . | TRBV7-2 | CASSSGRALLGTGELFF | TGTGCCAGCAGCTCCGGCAGGGCACTATTAGGCACCGGGGAGCTGTTTTTT
. | TRBJ2-1 | TRBD1 | TRBV2 | CASRDRDRAYNEQFF | TGTGCCAGCAGAGACCGGGACAGAGCCTACAATGAGCAGTTCTTC
. | TRBJ1-5 | . | TRBV5-1 | CASSLGGDQPQHF | TGCGCCAGCAGCTTAGGCGGTGATCAGCCCCAGCATTTT
. | TRBJ2-1 | TRBD2 | TRBV5-1 | CASSPRDYTPRSSYNEQFF | TGCGCCAGCAGCCCCCGGGACTACACACCAAGGAGCTCCTACAATGAGCAGTTCTTC
once | TRBJ1-1 | . | TRBV10-1 | CASSTGREVPEAFF | TGCGCCAGCAGTACAGGGCGCGAGGTCCCTGAAGCTTTCTTT
. | TRBJ2-7 | TRBD2 | TRBV7-9 | CASSFGRGSSYEQYF | TGTGCCAGCAGCTTTGGGCGGGGGAGCTCCTACGAGCAGTACTTC
. | TRBJ1-6 | . | TRBV7-3 | CASSLSGRDSPLHF | TGTGCCAGCAGCTTAAGTGGCAGGGATTCACCCCTCCACTTT
. | TRBJ2-2 | TRBD1 | TRBV4-3 | CASSQGVPGQGSWELFF | TGCGCCAGCAGCCAAGGCGTACCGGGACAGGGAAGCTGGGAGCTGTTTTTT